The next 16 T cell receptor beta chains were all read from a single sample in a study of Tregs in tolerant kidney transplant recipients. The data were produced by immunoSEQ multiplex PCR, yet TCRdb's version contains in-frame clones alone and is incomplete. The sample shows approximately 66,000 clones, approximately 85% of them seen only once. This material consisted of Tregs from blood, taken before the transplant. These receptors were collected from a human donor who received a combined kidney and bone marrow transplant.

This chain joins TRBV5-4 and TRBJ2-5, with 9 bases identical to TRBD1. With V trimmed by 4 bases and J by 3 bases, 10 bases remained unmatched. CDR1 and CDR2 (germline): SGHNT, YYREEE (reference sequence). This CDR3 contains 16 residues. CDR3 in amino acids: CASSTEPGQGKETQYF. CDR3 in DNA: TGTGCCAGCAGCACGGAGCCGGGACAGGGAAAAGAGACCCAGTACTTC.

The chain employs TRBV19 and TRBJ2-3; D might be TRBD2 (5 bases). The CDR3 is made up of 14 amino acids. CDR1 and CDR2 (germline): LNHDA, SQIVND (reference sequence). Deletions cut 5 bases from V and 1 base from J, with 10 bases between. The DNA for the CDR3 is TGTGCCAGTAGTGAGGACTGGGGCACAGATACGCAGTATTTT. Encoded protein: CASSEDWGTDTQYF.

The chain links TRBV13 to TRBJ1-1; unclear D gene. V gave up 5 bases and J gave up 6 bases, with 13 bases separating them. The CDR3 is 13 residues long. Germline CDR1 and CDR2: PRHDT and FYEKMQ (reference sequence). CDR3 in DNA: TGTGCCAGCAGCCCCCTCAGGAGGCCTGAAGCTTTCTTT. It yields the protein CASSPLRRPEAFF.

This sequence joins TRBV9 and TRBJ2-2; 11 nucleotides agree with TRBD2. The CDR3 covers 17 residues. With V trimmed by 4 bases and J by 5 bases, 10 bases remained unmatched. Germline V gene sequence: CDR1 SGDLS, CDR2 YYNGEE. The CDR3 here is CASSPRSGTSGTGELFF. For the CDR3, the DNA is TGTGCCAGCAGCCCCCGTTCCGGGACTAGCGGAACCGGGGAGCTGTTTTTT.

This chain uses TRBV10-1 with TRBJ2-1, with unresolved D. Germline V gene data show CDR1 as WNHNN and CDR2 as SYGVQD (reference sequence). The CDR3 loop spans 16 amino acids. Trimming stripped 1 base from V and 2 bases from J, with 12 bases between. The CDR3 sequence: CASSEFVKGTYNEQFF. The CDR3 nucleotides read TGCGCCAGCAGTGAGTTTGTCAAGGGCACCTACAATGAGCAGTTCTTC.

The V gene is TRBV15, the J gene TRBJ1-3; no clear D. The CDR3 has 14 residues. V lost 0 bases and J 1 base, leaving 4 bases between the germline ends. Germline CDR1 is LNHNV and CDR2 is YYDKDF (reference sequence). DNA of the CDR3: TGTGCCACCAGCAGAGAAGTTTCTGGAAACACCATATATTTT. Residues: CATSREVSGNTIYF.

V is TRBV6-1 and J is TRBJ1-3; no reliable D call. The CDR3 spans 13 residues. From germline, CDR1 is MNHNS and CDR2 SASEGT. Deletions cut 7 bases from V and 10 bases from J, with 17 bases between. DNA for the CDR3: TGTGCCAGCATGTTAGGAAGGAAGGAGACCATATATTTT. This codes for CASMLGRKETIYF.

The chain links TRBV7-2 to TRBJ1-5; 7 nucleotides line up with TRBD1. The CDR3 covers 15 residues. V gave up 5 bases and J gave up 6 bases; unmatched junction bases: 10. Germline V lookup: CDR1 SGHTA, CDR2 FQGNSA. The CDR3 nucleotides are TGTGCCAGCAGCCAGACAGGGTTATTTTCTCAGCCCCAGCATTTT. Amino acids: CASSQTGLFSQPQHF.

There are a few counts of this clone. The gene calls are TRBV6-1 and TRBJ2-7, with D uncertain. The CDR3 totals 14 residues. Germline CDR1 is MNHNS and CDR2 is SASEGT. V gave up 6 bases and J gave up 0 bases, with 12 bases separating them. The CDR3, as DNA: TGTGCCAGCAGCCGGCCCAGCAGCTCCTACGAGCAGTACTTC. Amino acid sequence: CASSRPSSSYEQYF.

The CDR3 sequence is CASVGIGTGNYNEQFF. The CDR3 region has the DNA TGTGCCAGCGTTGGTATCGGGACAGGGAACTACAATGAGCAGTTCTTC. This rearrangement joins TRBV27 to TRBJ2-1; 9 positions agree with TRBD1. The CDR3 is 16 amino acids. V gave up 8 bases and J gave up 3 bases; unmatched junction bases: 11. In germline, CDR1 is MNHEY, CDR2 SMNVEV (reference sequence).

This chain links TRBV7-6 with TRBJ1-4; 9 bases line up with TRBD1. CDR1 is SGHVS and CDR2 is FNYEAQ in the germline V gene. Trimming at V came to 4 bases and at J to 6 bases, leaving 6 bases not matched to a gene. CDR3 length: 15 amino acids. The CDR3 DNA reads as TGTGCCAGCAGCTGGGACCGGGACAGGGATGAAAAACTGTTTTTT. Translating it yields CASSWDRDRDEKLFF.

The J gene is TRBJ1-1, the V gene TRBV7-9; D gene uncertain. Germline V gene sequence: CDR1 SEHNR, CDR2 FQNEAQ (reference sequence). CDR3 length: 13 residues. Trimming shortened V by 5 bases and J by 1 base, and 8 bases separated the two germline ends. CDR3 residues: CASSGWGNTEAFF. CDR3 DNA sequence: TGTGCCAGCAGCGGCTGGGGGAACACTGAAGCTTTCTTT.

This chain's CDR3 is CASSQDRTRVNIQYF. As DNA, the CDR3 is TGCGCCAGCAGCCAAGATCGTACCAGGGTAAACATTCAGTACTTC. The chain recombines TRBV4-3 with TRBJ2-4; possibly TRBD1 for D (5 bases). Trimming pared 0 bases from V and 6 bases from J, leaving 12 bases between. The CDR3 loop spans 15 amino acids. CDR1 and CDR2 from the germline V gene are LGHNA and YSLEER.

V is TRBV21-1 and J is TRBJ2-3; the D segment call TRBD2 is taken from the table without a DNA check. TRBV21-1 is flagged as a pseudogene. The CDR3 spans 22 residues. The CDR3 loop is CASSKVRGKLVGTSGGTDTQYF. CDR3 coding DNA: TGTGCCAGCAGCAAAGTTCGCGGGAAATTGGTTGGGACTAGCGGGGGAACAGATACGCAGTATTTT.

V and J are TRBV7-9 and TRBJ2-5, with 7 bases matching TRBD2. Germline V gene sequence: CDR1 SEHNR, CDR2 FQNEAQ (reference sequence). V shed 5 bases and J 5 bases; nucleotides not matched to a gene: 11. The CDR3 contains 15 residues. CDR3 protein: CASSPWGGSGETQYF. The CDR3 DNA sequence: TGTGCCAGCAGCCCGTGGGGGGGTTCGGGCGAGACCCAGTACTTC.

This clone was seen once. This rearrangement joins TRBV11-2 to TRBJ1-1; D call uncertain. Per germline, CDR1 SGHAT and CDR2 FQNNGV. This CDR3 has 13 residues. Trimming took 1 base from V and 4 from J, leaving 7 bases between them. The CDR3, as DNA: TGTGCCAGCAGCTTAGCCAGGTCCACTGAAGCTTTCTTT. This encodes CASSLARSTEAFF.